Listed here are 4 T cell receptor beta chains from one sample, sequenced in a study of T cells in Graves' hyperthyroidism and ophthalmopathy. The TCR beta CDR3 regions underwent amplification using RNA transcripts as the source. Using the HTBI primer set, a first-round RT-PCR was run on the TCR CDR3. TCRdb analysed the multiplex PCR reads with MiXCR anew, one entry per CDR3 protein. The sample holds around 540,000 distinct CDR3 sequences, roughly 16% seen once. The sample comprised blood. The receptors were gathered from a woman in her 30s with Graves' ophthalmopathy.

This clonotype has more than one count but fewer than ten. This chain connects TRBV29-1 to TRBJ2-1; either TRBD1 or TRBD2 may fit D (5 bases each). V dropped 2 bases and J dropped 8 bases, with 22 bases sitting between them. The CDR3 has 16 residues. Germline CDR1 is SQVTM and CDR2 is ANQGSEA. This chain's CDR3 is CSVELPPTPRDHEQFF. The CDR3 DNA reads TGCAGCGTTGAACTCCCCCCCACCCCCCGGGACCATGAGCAGTTCTTC.

This clonotype showed up just a few times. The J gene is TRBJ1-5, the V gene TRBV5-8; D is possibly TRBD1 (5 bases). Germline V gene data show CDR1 as SGHTS and CDR2 as YDEGEE. The V gene lost 1 base and the J gene lost 4 bases, with 18 bases spanning the gap. The CDR3 totals 17 residues. CDR3 in DNA: TGTGCCAGCAGCTTGTTGGGGGTTTCCGGGAGGAATCAGCCCCAGCATTTT. This codes for CASSLLGVSGRNQPQHF.

This rearrangement joins TRBV14 to TRBJ2-1, with 8 positions matching TRBD2. In germline, CDR1 is SGHDN, CDR2 FVKESK. The ends lost 5 bases at V and 8 bases at J; junction bases unmatched: 14. The CDR3 covers 16 residues. The CDR3 region has the DNA TGTGCCAGCAGCAACGCCGGGACTAGGATTTTCTATGAGCAGTTCTTC. As protein: CASSNAGTRIFYEQFF.

In this sample, this clonotype turned up a few times. This chain's CDR3 is CASSYGGTGRNEQFF. CDR3 nucleotides: TGTGCCAGCAGCTACGGGGGGACAGGGAGAAATGAGCAGTTCTTC. The chain uses TRBV6-2 or TRBV6-3 and TRBJ2-1; 9 nucleotides line up with TRBD1. After removal of 6 bases from V and 7 bases from J, the junction contained 10 bases not matched to a gene. CDR1 is MNHEY, CDR2 SVGEGT, per germline. The CDR3 is 15 residues long.